This record concerns one TCR beta chain sequence. These data are taken from a study of beta chain features in type 1 diabetes. Expressed TCRB transcripts were sequenced after all isolated RNA was converted to cDNA. Here immunoSEQ multiplex PCR was the method, and the copy in TCRdb shows in-frame clones only, minus some. The sample includes 200,000 to 250,000 clones, under 13% of them seen just once. Trimming stripped 0 bases from V and 2 bases from J, with 14 bases between. This CDR3 contains 17 residues. Germline V gene lookup returns CDR1 MGHRA and CDR2 YSYEKL. The sequence was obtained from a man aged 18-30 years in good health. This chain joins TRBV4-1 and TRBJ2-1; possibly TRBD1 or TRBD2 for D (5 bases each). Sequencing was done on a sample of central memory CD4+ T cells from blood. CDR3 nucleotide sequence: TGCGCCAGCAGCCAAGATCGGGAACAGGCAACCTACAATGAGCAGTTCTTC. It codes for CASSQDREQATYNEQFF.